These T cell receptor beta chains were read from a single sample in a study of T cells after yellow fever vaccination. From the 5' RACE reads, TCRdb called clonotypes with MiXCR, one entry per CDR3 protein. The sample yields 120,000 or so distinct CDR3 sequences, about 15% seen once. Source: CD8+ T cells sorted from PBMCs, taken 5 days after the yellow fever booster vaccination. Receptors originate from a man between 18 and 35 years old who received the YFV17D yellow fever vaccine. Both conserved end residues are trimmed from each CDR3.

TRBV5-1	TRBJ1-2	ASSGGLGQGVPTYYGYT
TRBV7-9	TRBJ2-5	ASSSHRTSGEETQY
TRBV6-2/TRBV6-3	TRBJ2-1	ASSYPRTEYNEQF
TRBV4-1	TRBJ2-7	ASSPHSAARGPAEQY
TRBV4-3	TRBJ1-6	ASTPGQGNSPLH
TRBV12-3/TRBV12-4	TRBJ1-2	ASSRGSTLPNYGYT
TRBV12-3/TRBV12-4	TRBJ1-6	ASSLRRPGGSPLH
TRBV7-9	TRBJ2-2	ASTPFRDGELF
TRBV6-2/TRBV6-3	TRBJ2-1	ASSYSWGLAF
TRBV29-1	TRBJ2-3	SVQGTSDIWGTDTQY
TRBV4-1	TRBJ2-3	ASSQRASGGTDTQY
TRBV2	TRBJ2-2	ASTTANTGELF
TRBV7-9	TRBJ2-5	ASGHRGAVETQY
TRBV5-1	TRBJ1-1	ASSSGTGATEAF
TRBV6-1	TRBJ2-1	ASSEVDPRDYEQF
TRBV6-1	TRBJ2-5	ASSRYRAGEETQY
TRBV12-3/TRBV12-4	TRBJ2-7	ASSLVGRFGTAGVFHEQY
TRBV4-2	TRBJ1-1	ASSQGGGGASNTEAF
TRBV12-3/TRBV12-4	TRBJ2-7	ASSAGGSLSYEQY
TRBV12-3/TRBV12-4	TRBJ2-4	ASSPRWGVTIQY
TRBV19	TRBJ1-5	ASSIGVNSNQPQH
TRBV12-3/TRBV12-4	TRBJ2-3	ASSYGQGQGADTQY
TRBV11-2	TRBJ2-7	ASSSPSSYEQY
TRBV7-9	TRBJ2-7	ASSLVGHRGLGPPYEQY
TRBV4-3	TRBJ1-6	ASSPSLHGPGDSPLH
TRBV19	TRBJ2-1	ASSPGTVVYNEQF